A selection of T cell receptor beta chains follows, all from one sample in a study of T cells in localized non-small cell lung cancer. Generated by immunoSEQ multiplex PCR, the TCRdb table keeps only in-frame clones and is missing some. The repertoire has 15,000 or so clones, over 85% of them found once; the top ten carry approximately 2.9%. Sequencing used peripheral blood mononuclear cells, obtained before any cancer treatment. The source is a man between 40 and 70 years old with stage III lung adenocarcinoma. Each CDR3 is given with its conserved first and last residue. The D gene is left open where the match is weak. The listing skips clone size in some rows; elsewhere it reads once, few, many or a size class.

clone size: -
J gene: TRBJ2-1
V gene: TRBV6-4
D gene: -
CDR3 DNA: TGTGCCAGCAGTGACACGGACACTAGCTCCTACAATGAGCAGTTCTTC
CDR3 protein: CASSDTDTSSYNEQFF

clone size: -
J gene: TRBJ1-2
V gene: TRBV18
D gene: TRBD1
CDR3 DNA: TGTGCCAGCTCACCATATGGACAGGGCCTACGTGGCTACACCTTC
CDR3 protein: CASSPYGQGLRGYTF

clone size: -
J gene: TRBJ2-7
V gene: TRBV6-1
D gene: TRBD2
CDR3 DNA: TGTGCCAGCAGAAAGGGACTACCTACCTACGAGCAGTACTTC
CDR3 protein: CASRKGLPTYEQYF

clone size: -
J gene: TRBJ2-7
V gene: TRBV9
D gene: TRBD1
CDR3 DNA: TGTGCCAGCAGCGCCGGGACAGGGCCTACCTACGAGCAGTACTTC
CDR3 protein: CASSAGTGPTYEQYF

clone size: -
J gene: TRBJ1-4
V gene: TRBV6-5
D gene: -
CDR3 DNA: TGTGCCAGCAGCTCCGTAGGTACTAATGAAAAACTGTTTTTT
CDR3 protein: CASSSVGTNEKLFF

clone size: once
J gene: TRBJ1-2
V gene: TRBV30
D gene: -
CDR3 DNA: TGTGCCTGGAGTGCAGGGGTTGGTGGCTACACCTTC
CDR3 protein: CAWSAGVGGYTF

clone size: -
J gene: TRBJ2-3
V gene: TRBV5-4
D gene: TRBD2
CDR3 DNA: TGTGCCAGCAGCTCTGTATGGCTTGAGCGGGAGGGCGGCACAGATACGCAGTATTTT
CDR3 protein: CASSSVWLEREGGTDTQYF

clone size: once
J gene: TRBJ1-1
V gene: TRBV4-1
D gene: -
CDR3 DNA: TGCGCCAGCAGCCAAGTATCAGGGGAATCCACTGAAGCTTTCTTT
CDR3 protein: CASSQVSGESTEAFF

clone size: -
J gene: TRBJ2-5
V gene: TRBV6-5
D gene: -
CDR3 DNA: TGTGCCAGCAGTTATGGGGAGACCCAGTACTTC
CDR3 protein: CASSYGETQYF

clone size: -
J gene: TRBJ2-1
V gene: TRBV18
D gene: -
CDR3 DNA: TGTGCCAGCTCACCACCGGTTTTAGCAGTTTACAATGAGCAGTTCTTC
CDR3 protein: CASSPPVLAVYNEQFF

clone size: -
J gene: TRBJ1-4
V gene: TRBV28
D gene: -
CDR3 DNA: TGTGCCAGCAGTTCCGGGGAGCAAACTAATGAAAAACTGTTTTTT
CDR3 protein: CASSSGEQTNEKLFF

clone size: -
J gene: TRBJ2-3
V gene: TRBV19
D gene: TRBD1
CDR3 DNA: TGTGCCAGTAGGAGACAGGGGCCGAGCACAGATACGCAGTATTTT
CDR3 protein: CASRRQGPSTDTQYF

clone size: -
J gene: TRBJ1-4
V gene: TRBV19
D gene: -
CDR3 DNA: TGTGCCAGTAGTATCTCACGAACAACTAATGAAAAACTGTTTTTT
CDR3 protein: CASSISRTTNEKLFF

clone size: -
J gene: TRBJ1-2
V gene: TRBV28
D gene: -
CDR3 DNA: TGTGCCAGCAGTTTAGAGACGGTCGGCTACACCTTC
CDR3 protein: CASSLETVGYTF

clone size: once
J gene: TRBJ2-7
V gene: TRBV6-7
D gene: -
CDR3 DNA: TGTGCCAGCAGCAGAGTCGAGCAGTACTTC
CDR3 protein: CASSRVEQYF

clone size: -
J gene: TRBJ1-4
V gene: TRBV2
D gene: TRBD1
CDR3 DNA: TGTGCCAGCACGTTATGGGGACAGGGGGCCTTCAGCGAAAAACTGTTTTTT
CDR3 protein: CASTLWGQGAFSEKLFF

clone size: -
J gene: TRBJ2-5
V gene: TRBV6-5
D gene: TRBD1
CDR3 DNA: TGTGCCAGCAGTTACTCTGGGACAGGGGGGCAAGAGACCCAGTACTTC
CDR3 protein: CASSYSGTGGQETQYF

clone size: -
J gene: TRBJ2-5
V gene: TRBV7-2
D gene: TRBD2
CDR3 DNA: TGTGCCAGCAGCCCCTGGCTGGCGGGAGTTCAAGAGACCCAGTACTTC
CDR3 protein: CASSPWLAGVQETQYF

clone size: few
J gene: TRBJ2-6
V gene: TRBV6-1
D gene: -
CDR3 DNA: TGTGCCAGCAGTGAAGGTGGCATCTCTGGGGCCAACGTCCTGACTTTC
CDR3 protein: CASSEGGISGANVLTF

clone size: few
J gene: TRBJ1-5
V gene: TRBV6-1
D gene: -
CDR3 DNA: TGTGCCAGCAGTGAATCGCAGCCCCAGCATTTT
CDR3 protein: CASSESQPQHF

clone size: -
J gene: TRBJ2-1
V gene: TRBV18
D gene: TRBD2
CDR3 DNA: TGTGCCAGCTCACCACCGCCTAGCGGGAGTAGGTACAATGAGCAGTTCTTC
CDR3 protein: CASSPPPSGSRYNEQFF

clone size: once
J gene: TRBJ2-7
V gene: TRBV19
D gene: -
CDR3 DNA: TGTGCCAGTAGTATCGGGGACTTAGGAACATACGAGCAGTACTTC
CDR3 protein: CASSIGDLGTYEQYF

clone size: -
J gene: TRBJ2-1
V gene: TRBV9
D gene: -
CDR3 DNA: TGTGCCAGCAGTGCTTCCGGGAGTCCCTCCAATGAGCAGTTCTTC
CDR3 protein: CASSASGSPSNEQFF

clone size: -
J gene: TRBJ2-7
V gene: TRBV5-4
D gene: -
CDR3 DNA: TGTGCCAGCAGCTTTAAAGGAATCCACGAGCAGTACTTC
CDR3 protein: CASSFKGIHEQYF

clone size: -
J gene: TRBJ1-2
V gene: TRBV5-6
D gene: TRBD1
CDR3 DNA: TGTGCCAGCAGCTTGGGGCCTGAGAGGGGGCGGAGCTACACCTTC
CDR3 protein: CASSLGPERGRSYTF

clone size: -
J gene: TRBJ2-5
V gene: TRBV28
D gene: TRBD2
CDR3 DNA: TGTGCCAGCAGTTTGAGCGGGAGAAGGGAGACCCAGTACTTC
CDR3 protein: CASSLSGRRETQYF

clone size: -
J gene: TRBJ1-4
V gene: TRBV5-1
D gene: TRBD1
CDR3 DNA: TGCGCCAGCAGGACGGGACAGGGGGATGAAAAACTGTTTTTT
CDR3 protein: CASRTGQGDEKLFF

clone size: -
J gene: TRBJ2-7
V gene: TRBV4-3
D gene: -
CDR3 DNA: TGCGCCAGCAGCCAAGGGCCCAGGGCTGTTTCCTACGAGCAGTACTTC
CDR3 protein: CASSQGPRAVSYEQYF

clone size: few
J gene: TRBJ2-6
V gene: TRBV19
D gene: -
CDR3 DNA: TGTGCCAGTAGTGGAACTGGGGCCAACGTCCTGACTTTC
CDR3 protein: CASSGTGANVLTF

clone size: -
J gene: TRBJ1-1
V gene: TRBV7-2
D gene: TRBD1
CDR3 DNA: TGTGCCAGCAGCTTAGAGGGACAGGGGAATCCTGAAGCTTTCTTT
CDR3 protein: CASSLEGQGNPEAFF

clone size: -
J gene: TRBJ1-2
V gene: TRBV28
D gene: TRBD1
CDR3 DNA: TGTGCCAGCAGTTTAACTAACACAGGGGGCAGGGGCTACACCTTC
CDR3 protein: CASSLTNTGGRGYTF

clone size: once
J gene: TRBJ2-7
V gene: TRBV7-8
D gene: -
CDR3 DNA: TGTGCCAGCAGCTTAGGGGGCCCCCTCTACGAGCAGTACTTC
CDR3 protein: CASSLGGPLYEQYF

clone size: -
J gene: TRBJ2-7
V gene: TRBV9
D gene: TRBD2
CDR3 DNA: TGTGCCAGCAGCGTTCTAGCGGCGTCCTACGAGCAGTACTTC
CDR3 protein: CASSVLAASYEQYF

clone size: -
J gene: TRBJ2-7
V gene: TRBV4-1
D gene: TRBD1
CDR3 DNA: TGCGCCAGCAGCCTCCAAGACAGGGACCCCTACGAGCAGTACTTC
CDR3 protein: CASSLQDRDPYEQYF

clone size: -
J gene: TRBJ1-4
V gene: TRBV5-4
D gene: TRBD1
CDR3 DNA: TGTGCCAGCAGCATTCCGGGACAGGTTGAAAAACTGTTTTTT
CDR3 protein: CASSIPGQVEKLFF

clone size: once
J gene: TRBJ2-3
V gene: TRBV29-1
D gene: TRBD1
CDR3 DNA: TGCAGCGTTGAAGAACCCCATGGGGGACAGGGAGTAGCTACGCAGTATTTT
CDR3 protein: CSVEEPHGGQGVATQYF

clone size: -
J gene: TRBJ1-5
V gene: TRBV28
D gene: -
CDR3 DNA: TGTGCCAGCAGTTTAATTTGGGAGGAAGGCAATCAGCCCCAGCATTTT
CDR3 protein: CASSLIWEEGNQPQHF

clone size: -
J gene: TRBJ2-3
V gene: TRBV5-1
D gene: TRBD2
CDR3 DNA: TGCGCCAGCAGCACCGGGACTAGCGGACCCACAGATACGCAGTATTTT
CDR3 protein: CASSTGTSGPTDTQYF

clone size: -
J gene: TRBJ2-2
V gene: TRBV5-6
D gene: -
CDR3 DNA: TGTGCCAGCAGCTTGCGACAGCTAAACACCGGGGAGCTGTTTTTT
CDR3 protein: CASSLRQLNTGELFF

clone size: -
J gene: TRBJ2-2
V gene: TRBV2
D gene: -
CDR3 DNA: TGTGCCAGCAGTCTGAAGGGTAATGTAGACACCGGGGAGCTGTTTTTT
CDR3 protein: CASSLKGNVDTGELFF

clone size: -
J gene: TRBJ2-2
V gene: TRBV13
D gene: TRBD2
CDR3 DNA: TGTGCCAGCAGCCCCGGACTAGCGGGAGGGCCGAACGGGGAGCTGTTTTTT
CDR3 protein: CASSPGLAGGPNGELFF

clone size: -
J gene: TRBJ1-3
V gene: TRBV7-6
D gene: -
CDR3 DNA: TGTGCCAGCAGCTCTTACGGGGGCTCTGGAAACACCATATATTTT
CDR3 protein: CASSSYGGSGNTIYF

clone size: -
J gene: TRBJ2-7
V gene: TRBV5-8
D gene: -
CDR3 DNA: TGTGCCAGCAGCTTGGCTTTTTACTCCTACGAGCAGTACTTC
CDR3 protein: CASSLAFYSYEQYF

clone size: -
J gene: TRBJ2-7
V gene: TRBV10-3
D gene: -
CDR3 DNA: TGTGCCATCAGTGGCAGGGCGGACGAGCAGTACTTC
CDR3 protein: CAISGRADEQYF

clone size: -
J gene: TRBJ2-1
V gene: TRBV28
D gene: TRBD2
CDR3 DNA: TGTGCCAGCAGCCTTTTACGAACTAGCGGTGGGAATGAGCAGTTCTTC
CDR3 protein: CASSLLRTSGGNEQFF

clone size: -
J gene: TRBJ2-7
V gene: TRBV5-8
D gene: -
CDR3 DNA: TGTGCCAGCAGCTTGGTTTGGCAGTCCTACGAGCAGTACTTC
CDR3 protein: CASSLVWQSYEQYF

clone size: -
J gene: TRBJ2-6
V gene: TRBV29-1
D gene: TRBD1
CDR3 DNA: TGCAGCGTTGAGCAGGGGGTTGGGGCCAACGTCCTGACTTTC
CDR3 protein: CSVEQGVGANVLTF

clone size: -
J gene: TRBJ1-1
V gene: TRBV9
D gene: -
CDR3 DNA: TGTGCCAGCAGCGTAGAAGGTCAACAGATGGGACCTGAAGCTTTCTTT
CDR3 protein: CASSVEGQQMGPEAFF

clone size: -
J gene: TRBJ2-2
V gene: TRBV28
D gene: -
CDR3 DNA: TGTGCCAGCAGACTTGACACACTGAACACCGGGGAGCTGTTTTTT
CDR3 protein: CASRLDTLNTGELFF

clone size: -
J gene: TRBJ2-3
V gene: TRBV4-2
D gene: -
CDR3 DNA: TGTGCCAGCAGCCAAGATCGGGACGGGATCTCATATTTT
CDR3 protein: CASSQDRDGISYF

clone size: once
J gene: TRBJ2-5
V gene: TRBV5-4
D gene: -
CDR3 DNA: TGTGCCAGCAGCGAAGGACCAACCAATCAAGAGACCCAGTACTTC
CDR3 protein: CASSEGPTNQETQYF

clone size: few
J gene: TRBJ1-1
V gene: TRBV25-1
D gene: -
CDR3 DNA: TGTGCCAGCAGTGAACAAGCGGAGGGCCTGGGTCGAGCTTTCTTT
CDR3 protein: CASSEQAEGLGRAFF

clone size: -
J gene: TRBJ1-3
V gene: TRBV28
D gene: -
CDR3 DNA: TGTGCCAGCAGTTTGGGGCAGGAAGGAAACACCATATATTTT
CDR3 protein: CASSLGQEGNTIYF

clone size: -
J gene: TRBJ2-3
V gene: TRBV5-1
D gene: -
CDR3 DNA: TGCGCCAGCAGCCCGGATACAGGCGCCACAGATACGCAGTATTTT
CDR3 protein: CASSPDTGATDTQYF